This TCR beta chain originates from a study of T cell responses to AZD1222 COVID-19 vaccine. General study findings and limits: Only a handful of AZD1222 recipients were seropositive at baseline. Spike regions recognized by vaccine-associated CD4 TCRs spanned the protein, led by 160-218 and 743-854.

Repertoires were generated with immunoSEQ multiplex PCR, while TCRdb's copy carries only in-frame clones and drops some. The table has 150,000 to 200,000 clones, about 89% seen once. Deletions cut 0 bases from V and 0 bases from J, with 13 bases between. This CDR3 spans 16 amino acids. Germline V lookup: CDR1 SGHDT, CDR2 YYEEEE. Worth noting for this clone: Its antigen remains unknown.

The source material was peripheral blood, sampled on day 0 of AZD1222 vaccination. This TCR was recovered from an adult in good health. The V and J genes are TRBV5-6 and TRBJ2-7; D is unresolved. For the CDR3, the DNA is TGTGCCAGCAGCTTGGGGCCGGGCTTTAGCTCCTACGAGCAGTACGTC. It translates to CASSLGPGFSSYEQYV.